A selection of T cell receptor beta chains follows, all from one sample in a study of cytomegalovirus exposure and HLA in healthy donors. Some clones are missing from TCRdb's copy, which holds only in-frame ones; the method was immunoSEQ multiplex PCR. The sample has roughly 120,000 clones, just under 95% seen once. Sequencing used PBMCs. Receptors originate from a woman between 18 and 29 years old in good health and CMV-seronegative. The CDR3 runs from the conserved cysteine through the conserved F or W. The order of the fields is J gene, clone size, V gene, D gene, CDR3 protein, CDR3 DNA. A D gene is named only where the DNA matches it firmly. A clone size is listed for some rows: how often the clone was seen (once, few, many), or a class if it is expanded.

J: TRBJ2-7
size: .
V: TRBV5-1
D: TRBD1
CDR3: CASSTGTGESEQYF
DNA: TGCGCCAGCAGCACCGGGACAGGGGAAAGCGAGCAGTACTTC

J: TRBJ2-1
size: .
V: TRBV4-1
D: .
CDR3: CASSFFPLNEQFF
DNA: TGCGCCAGCAGCTTCTTTCCTCTCAATGAGCAGTTCTTC

J: TRBJ1-3
size: .
V: TRBV2
D: .
CDR3: CASAADRASGNTIYF
DNA: TGTGCCAGCGCGGCAGACAGAGCCTCTGGAAACACCATATATTTT

J: TRBJ1-5
size: .
V: TRBV14
D: .
CDR3: CASSHQRAHSNQPQHF
DNA: TGTGCCAGCAGCCATCAGAGGGCCCATAGCAATCAGCCCCAGCATTTT

J: TRBJ1-2
size: .
V: TRBV27
D: .
CDR3: CASSDDRLPSGYTF
DNA: TGTGCCAGCAGTGATGACAGGCTTCCGTCTGGCTACACCTTC

J: TRBJ2-4
size: few
V: TRBV5-1
D: TRBD1
CDR3: CASSPGQGFYIQYF
DNA: TGCGCCAGCAGCCCGGGACAGGGTTTTTACATTCAGTACTTC

J: TRBJ2-3
size: .
V: TRBV9
D: .
CDR3: CASSALGLSTSTDTQYF
DNA: TGTGCCAGCAGCGCTCTCGGACTCTCGACTAGCACAGATACGCAGTATTTT

J: TRBJ2-1
size: .
V: TRBV5-1
D: TRBD1
CDR3: CASSLESSRGREQFF
DNA: TGCGCCAGCAGCTTGGAGTCTAGTAGGGGGCGTGAGCAGTTCTTC

J: TRBJ2-3
size: .
V: TRBV5-1
D: TRBD1
CDR3: CASRGDRVTDTQYF
DNA: TGCGCCAGCAGGGGGGACAGGGTCACAGATACGCAGTATTTT

J: TRBJ2-3
size: .
V: TRBV5-1
D: .
CDR3: CASSLIGGADTQYF
DNA: TGCGCCAGCAGCTTGATAGGGGGGGCAGATACGCAGTATTTT

J: TRBJ1-1
size: once
V: TRBV10-2
D: TRBD1
CDR3: CASSGFPGQGANTEAFF
DNA: TGCGCCAGCAGTGGGTTCCCGGGACAGGGGGCGAACACTGAAGCTTTCTTT

J: TRBJ2-1
size: .
V: TRBV9
D: TRBD1
CDR3: CASSNRGLANEQFF
DNA: TGTGCCAGCAGCAACAGGGGGCTCGCAAATGAGCAGTTCTTC

J: TRBJ1-4
size: .
V: TRBV6-5
D: TRBD1
CDR3: CASRPGGTREKLFF
DNA: TGTGCCAGCAGGCCAGGGGGGACGAGGGAAAAACTGTTTTTT

J: TRBJ2-1
size: .
V: TRBV9
D: .
CDR3: CASSASIVLAPNNEQFF
DNA: TGTGCCAGCAGCGCTTCGATCGTCCTAGCTCCCAACAATGAGCAGTTCTTC

J: TRBJ2-1
size: once
V: TRBV30
D: TRBD2
CDR3: CAWSVTRSVNLAGGEQFF
DNA: TGTGCCTGGAGTGTCACGAGGTCGGTAAACCTAGCGGGGGGGGAGCAGTTCTTC

J: TRBJ1-2
size: .
V: TRBV7-3
D: TRBD1
CDR3: CASSSTGGSGYGYTF
DNA: TGTGCCAGCAGCTCGACAGGGGGTAGCGGCTATGGCTACACCTTC

J: TRBJ2-3
size: many
V: TRBV6-4
D: TRBD2
CDR3: CASSVGTSGTDTQYF
DNA: TGTGCCAGCAGTGTCGGGACTAGCGGCACAGATACGCAGTATTTT

J: TRBJ2-1
size: .
V: TRBV18
D: TRBD2
CDR3: CASSLLALPYNEQFF
DNA: TGTGCCAGCTCACTACTAGCGCTCCCCTACAATGAGCAGTTCTTC

J: TRBJ1-2
size: .
V: TRBV6-6
D: TRBD1
CDR3: CASSLNRQGSENGYTF
DNA: TGTGCCAGCAGTCTAAATCGACAGGGATCCGAGAATGGCTACACCTTC

J: TRBJ2-7
size: .
V: TRBV11-2
D: TRBD1
CDR3: CASSFGDSIYEQYF
DNA: TGTGCCAGCAGCTTTGGGGACAGTATCTACGAGCAGTACTTC

J: TRBJ2-7
size: .
V: TRBV12-5
D: .
CDR3: CASASLNEQYF
DNA: TGTGCTAGTGCCTCTTTAAACGAGCAGTACTTC

J: TRBJ2-2
size: .
V: TRBV7-3
D: .
CDR3: CASSPQTGGGELFF
DNA: TGTGCCAGCAGCCCCCAGACTGGAGGTGGGGAGCTGTTTTTT

J: TRBJ1-1
size: .
V: TRBV28
D: .
CDR3: CASSPRENLGTEAFF
DNA: TGTGCCAGCAGCCCGAGGGAGAATTTGGGCACTGAAGCTTTCTTT

J: TRBJ1-5
size: .
V: TRBV28
D: TRBD1
CDR3: CASSYLDRYQPQHF
DNA: TGTGCCAGCAGTTACCTGGACAGGTACCAGCCCCAGCATTTT

J: TRBJ1-5
size: .
V: TRBV15
D: .
CDR3: CATSRDLGNQPQHF
DNA: TGTGCCACCAGCAGAGATCTTGGCAATCAGCCCCAGCATTTT

J: TRBJ1-5
size: .
V: TRBV6-5
D: .
CDR3: CASSYSPGLNQPQHF
DNA: TGTGCCAGCAGTTACTCGCCAGGACTGAATCAGCCCCAGCATTTT

J: TRBJ1-2
size: .
V: TRBV6-1
D: .
CDR3: CASSEIGVANYGYTF
DNA: TGTGCCAGCAGTGAAATAGGGGTAGCTAACTATGGCTACACCTTC

J: TRBJ1-5
size: .
V: TRBV28
D: .
CDR3: CASSSRSNWDLYNQPQHF
DNA: TGTGCCAGCAGTTCACGTTCTAACTGGGACTTGTATAATCAGCCCCAGCATTTT

J: TRBJ2-7
size: .
V: TRBV19
D: TRBD2
CDR3: CASSTSGRARDEQYF
DNA: TGTGCCAGTAGCACTAGCGGGAGGGCCAGGGACGAGCAGTACTTC

J: TRBJ2-3
size: .
V: TRBV28
D: TRBD2
CDR3: CASTRGTSLDTQYF
DNA: TGTGCCAGCACTCGCGGGACTAGCCTTGATACGCAGTATTTT

J: TRBJ2-4
size: .
V: TRBV6-1
D: .
CDR3: CASSDRVSQYF
DNA: TGTGCCAGCAGTGACCGGGTCTCTCAGTACTTC

J: TRBJ2-5
size: .
V: TRBV30
D: .
CDR3: CAWDLGGVRETQYF
DNA: TGTGCCTGGGACTTAGGAGGCGTGAGGGAGACCCAGTACTTC

J: TRBJ2-5
size: .
V: TRBV5-1
D: TRBD1
CDR3: CASSLGSGTGEETQYF
DNA: TGCGCCAGCAGCTTGGGATCCGGGACAGGAGAAGAGACCCAGTACTTC

J: TRBJ1-2
size: .
V: TRBV28
D: .
CDR3: CASSFRQLYGYTF
DNA: TGTGCCAGCAGTTTTAGACAGCTATATGGCTACACCTTC

J: TRBJ1-6
size: .
V: TRBV7-3
D: TRBD1
CDR3: CASSPGQPNSPLHF
DNA: TGTGCCAGCAGCCCGGGACAGCCTAATTCACCCCTCCACTTT

J: TRBJ2-1
size: .
V: TRBV6-5
D: TRBD2
CDR3: CASSYSGLAGAHRFF
DNA: TGTGCCAGCAGTTACTCCGGGCTAGCGGGGGCCCACCGGTTCTTC

J: TRBJ1-2
size: .
V: TRBV7-2
D: .
CDR3: CASSLQGYDYGYTF
DNA: TGTGCCAGCAGCTTACAGGGTTATGACTATGGCTACACCTTC

J: TRBJ2-5
size: .
V: TRBV7-9
D: TRBD1
CDR3: CASSLAYSNRGIVETQYF
DNA: TGTGCCAGCAGCTTAGCGTATTCGAACAGGGGGATTGTGGAGACCCAGTACTTC

J: TRBJ2-5
size: .
V: TRBV18
D: TRBD2
CDR3: CASSPGTSSETQYF
DNA: TGTGCCAGCTCACCCGGGACTAGCTCTGAGACCCAGTACTTC

J: TRBJ2-7
size: .
V: TRBV6-1
D: TRBD2
CDR3: CASSELILAGGLRDEQYF
DNA: TGTGCCAGCAGTGAGTTAATACTAGCGGGAGGCCTGAGGGACGAGCAGTACTTC

J: TRBJ1-6
size: .
V: TRBV7-3
D: .
CDR3: CASSWTGTRGSPLHF
DNA: TGTGCCAGCAGCTGGACCGGGACAAGGGGTTCACCCCTCCACTTT

J: TRBJ2-3
size: .
V: TRBV6-1
D: TRBD1
CDR3: CASSRGRSPDTQYF
DNA: TGTGCCAGCAGTAGGGGGCGCTCCCCAGATACGCAGTATTTT

J: TRBJ2-7
size: .
V: TRBV11-2
D: TRBD1
CDR3: CASSRDSTYEQYF
DNA: TGTGCCAGCTCCCGGGACAGTACCTACGAGCAGTACTTC

J: TRBJ2-7
size: .
V: TRBV29-1
D: TRBD2
CDR3: CSVELAGGPGNYEQYF
DNA: TGCAGCGTTGAACTAGCGGGAGGTCCTGGGAACTACGAGCAGTACTTC

J: TRBJ2-1
size: .
V: TRBV12-5
D: TRBD1
CDR3: CASAPGTGDINEQFF
DNA: TGTGCTAGTGCCCCAGGGACAGGGGATATCAATGAGCAGTTCTTC

J: TRBJ1-1
size: once
V: TRBV7-6
D: .
CDR3: CASSLALRGGSGDTEAFF
DNA: TGTGCCAGCAGCTTAGCATTAAGGGGGGGAAGTGGGGACACTGAAGCTTTCTTT

J: TRBJ2-2
size: .
V: TRBV7-3
D: TRBD1
CDR3: CASSVTRDRGIAGELFF
DNA: TGTGCCAGCAGCGTTACCCGGGACAGGGGGATTGCCGGGGAGCTGTTTTTT

J: TRBJ1-1
size: .
V: TRBV28
D: .
CDR3: CASSFIGDTEAFF
DNA: TGTGCCAGCAGTTTCATAGGGGACACTGAAGCTTTCTTT

J: TRBJ2-3
size: .
V: TRBV2
D: .
CDR3: CASSDLLLTDTQYF
DNA: TGTGCCAGCAGTGATCTATTACTCACAGATACGCAGTATTTT

J: TRBJ1-3
size: .
V: TRBV7-2
D: .
CDR3: CASSSNHGQPSGNTIYF
DNA: TGTGCCAGCAGCTCCAACCACGGACAGCCCTCTGGAAACACCATATATTTT

J: TRBJ2-7
size: few
V: TRBV27
D: .
CDR3: CASSVGREQYF
DNA: TGTGCCAGCAGTGTCGGGAGAGAGCAGTACTTC

J: TRBJ1-1
size: once
V: TRBV18
D: TRBD1
CDR3: CASSTGTGGLNTEAFF
DNA: TGTGCCAGCTCAACCGGGACAGGGGGCTTGAACACTGAAGCTTTCTTT

J: TRBJ2-7
size: .
V: TRBV29-1
D: .
CDR3: CSVGGMAGVSYEQYF
DNA: TGCAGCGTTGGGGGCATGGCAGGGGTCTCGTACGAGCAGTACTTC

J: TRBJ2-5
size: once
V: TRBV29-1
D: TRBD2
CDR3: CSVPRGGQETQYF
DNA: TGCAGCGTTCCCCGGGGGGGCCAAGAGACCCAGTACTTC

J: TRBJ1-6
size: .
V: TRBV4-1
D: .
CDR3: CASSQDSNSPLHF
DNA: TGCGCCAGCAGCCAAGATTCGAATTCACCCCTCCACTTT

J: TRBJ2-2
size: .
V: TRBV2
D: .
CDR3: CASSSGLATGELFF
DNA: TGTGCCAGCAGTTCGGGACTTGCCACCGGGGAGCTGTTTTTT

J: TRBJ2-5
size: .
V: TRBV4-1
D: .
CDR3: CASSQDFPGLGQETQYF
DNA: TGCGCCAGCAGCCAAGATTTCCCGGGTTTGGGCCAAGAGACCCAGTACTTC

J: TRBJ2-3
size: .
V: TRBV7-2
D: TRBD2
CDR3: CASSSVLAGGDTQYF
DNA: TGTGCCAGCAGCTCCGTCCTAGCGGGAGGAGATACGCAGTATTTT

J: TRBJ2-1
size: .
V: TRBV4-1
D: .
CDR3: CASSPSRGGDNEQFF
DNA: TGCGCCAGCAGCCCCTCCCGGGGCGGGGACAATGAGCAGTTCTTC

J: TRBJ2-7
size: .
V: TRBV7-9
D: TRBD2
CDR3: CASSLGLAASYEQYF
DNA: TGTGCCAGCAGCTTAGGACTAGCGGCCTCCTACGAGCAGTACTTC